The clone carrying this T cell receptor beta chain was detected only a few times. What it recognizes is unknown. After removal of 3 bases from V and 5 bases from J, the junction contained 1 base not matched to a gene. CDR1 is LNHDA and CDR2 is SQIVND in the germline V gene (reference sequence). The CDR3 is made up of 13 amino acids. This sample is drawn from a study of cytomegalovirus exposure and HLA in healthy donors. At the level of the study: In a previous analysis, around 110 million unique TCR beta sequences were found from some 180 million T cells. Study-wide points: Compared with the roughly 700-donor mean, an Asian-associated ancestry cluster reportedly had fewer N-insertions, according to a later analysis. The classifier, whose performance was assessed in both the original and validation cohorts, reportedly diagnosed cytomegalovirus status with high specificity and sensitivity.

PCR used 60 Vbeta primers and 13 Jbeta primers. Assay used: immunoSEQ multiplex PCR; TCRdb lists only in-frame clones, some missing. The data hold approximately 74,000 clones, with more than 80% observed a single time. This TCR was sampled from a woman aged 25 to 39 in good health and CMV-seronegative. The sequencing sample was made of PBMCs. The chain joins TRBV19 to TRBJ1-5; the match to TRBD1 covers 7 bases. The CDR3 is CASSIQGDQPQHF. DNA of the CDR3: TGTGCCAGTAGTATTCAGGGGGATCAGCCCCAGCATTTT.